The 22 T cell receptor beta chains listed next were all sequenced from one sample in a study of regulatory T cells in long-lasting Graves disease. The TCR beta library used iRepertoire HTBI primers with Arm-PCR amplification of CDR3. TCRdb ran MiXCR on the multiplex PCR reads and lists one entry per CDR3 protein. The sample consists of about 540,000 distinct CDR3 sequences, roughly 13% of them appearing once. Sample time point: newly diagnosed GD, antithyroid drugs for less than 3 months. PBMC RNA was the source of the TCR library. These sequences were also reported in another study, on T cells in Graves' hyperthyroidism and ophthalmopathy.

The source was peripheral blood mononuclear cells (PBMCs), collected at new diagnosis, from a patient treated with antithyroid drugs. These receptors came from a man under 40 with Graves disease.

The rearrangement links TRBV19 to TRBJ1-6, with D possibly TRBD1 on 5 matching bases. Trimming pared 8 bases from V and 4 bases from J, leaving 18 bases between. CDR1 is LNHDA, CDR2 SQIVND, per germline (reference sequence). CDR3 size: 16 residues. CDR3 sequence: CASRPSTGAYNSPLHF. The CDR3, as DNA: TGTGCCAGTCGCCCTTCTACAGGTGCTTATAATTCACCCCTCCACTTT.

This clonotype was seen ten or more times. V and J are TRBV12-3 or TRBV12-4 and TRBJ1-1, with D uncertain. The V end lost 1 base, the J end lost 10 bases, and 13 bases lay between the germline ends. The CDR3 extends over 13 amino acids. The CDR3 nucleotides are TGTGCCAGCAGTTTAGGTACTGTTATCTTAGCTTTCTTT. Its translation is CASSLGTVILAFF.

This clonotype was picked up many times. The chain couples TRBV28 to TRBJ1-5; the D is unclear. The CDR3 has 12 amino acids. V was clipped by 3 bases and J by 5 bases, with 5 bases between them. Per the germline V gene, CDR1 is MDHEN and CDR2 is SYDVKM. In DNA, the CDR3 is TGTGCCAGCAGTTTTTTCCATCAGCCCCAGCATTTT. Its protein product is CASSFFHQPQHF. Drawing the rest from reference TRBV28 and TRBJ1-5, the complete variable domain is DVKVTQSSRYLVKRTGEKVFLECVQDMDHENMFWYRQDPGLGLRLIYFSYDVKMKEKGDIPEGYSVSREKKERFSLILESASTNQTSMYLCASSFFHQPQHFGDGTRLSIL.

This clonotype was seen many times. The chain recombines TRBV20-1 with TRBJ2-1; 11 bases are shared with TRBD2. J lost 1 base, V lost 4 bases, and 9 bases had no gene match. The germline gives CDR1 DFQATT, CDR2 SNEGSKA (reference sequence). The CDR3 has 17 amino acids. The CDR3 bases are TGCAGTGCTAATAAACCCACTAGCGGGGGTTCCTACAATGAGCAGTTCTTC. Translated: CSANKPTSGGSYNEQFF.

This clonotype showed up many times. This sequence joins TRBV5-5 and TRBJ2-7; weak D call: TRBD1 (5 bases). Trimming shortened V by 1 base and J by 3 bases, and 11 bases separated the two germline ends. CDR3 size: 14 residues. The germline V gene encodes CDR1 SGHKS and CDR2 YYEKEE (reference sequence). The CDR3 sequence: CASSLFQGSYEQYF. The CDR3 DNA is TGTGCCAGCAGCTTGTTCCAGGGAAGCTACGAGCAGTACTTC. The complete variable domain, with remaining parts taken from reference TRBV5-5 and TRBJ2-7, reads DAGVTQSPTHLIKTRGQQVTLRCSPISGHKSVSWYQQVLGQGPQFIFQYYEKEERGRGNFPDRFSARQFPNYSSELNVNALLLGDSALYLCASSLFQGSYEQYFGPGTRLTVT.

This clonotype appeared a few times. The V and J genes are TRBV10-3 and TRBJ1-4; D possibly corresponds to TRBD1 (5 bases). CDR1 is ENHRY and CDR2 is SYGVKD in the germline V gene. This CDR3 has 19 amino acids. V shed 2 bases and J shed 8 bases, with 27 bases lying between them. CDR3 nucleotide sequence: TGTGCCATCAGTGAGAATTTCCCAGGGTCGAGGGCTTCACGGGAAAAACTGTTTTTT. The encoded protein is CAISENFPGSRASREKLFF.

Regarding this clonotype: With only one base between it and a far larger clone, this is likely a read error. The chain couples TRBV28 to TRBJ2-1; D is ambiguous. The germline gives CDR1 MDHEN, CDR2 SYDVKM. Trimming took 5 bases from V and 10 from J, leaving 12 bases between them. CDR3 size: 12 residues. CDR3 coding DNA: TGTGCCAGCAGTACGGCTATCTACGAGCAGTTCTTC. Translated, it gives CASSTAIYEQFF. The whole variable domain, remainder taken from reference TRBV28 and TRBJ2-1, is DVKVTQSSRYLVKRTGEKVFLECVQDMDHENMFWYRQDPGLGLRLIYFSYDVKMKEKGDIPEGYSVSREKKERFSLILESASTNQTSMYLCASSTAIYEQFFGPGTRLTVL.

The V gene is TRBV5-5, the J gene TRBJ2-3; a possible D gene is TRBD1 (5 bases). The germline V gene has CDR1 SGHKS and CDR2 YYEKEE (reference sequence). CDR3 length: 14 residues. V lost 4 bases and J lost 3, with 12 bases in between. CDR3 amino acids: CASSPLQGTDTQYF. The CDR3 bases are TGTGCCAGCAGCCCTCTCCAGGGTACAGATACGCAGTATTTT.

This clonotype was seen more than once but under ten times. The chain uses TRBV9 and TRBJ2-3; 11 bases agree with TRBD2. Per germline, CDR1 SGDLS and CDR2 YYNGEE. V gave up 4 bases and J gave up 2 bases; unmatched junction bases: 6. CDR3 length: 16 residues. The CDR3 protein is CASSSTTSGNTDTQYF. The CDR3 DNA reads as TGTGCCAGCAGCTCCACGACTAGCGGGAACACAGATACGCAGTATTTT.

This clonotype was counted only a few times. The chain combines TRBV25-1 with TRBJ1-1; tentatively, D is TRBD1 (6 bases). CDR1 is MGHDK and CDR2 is SYGVNS in the germline V gene. V lost 3 bases and J lost 6, with 17 bases in between. This CDR3 is built from 15 residues. The CDR3 DNA sequence: TGTGCCAGCAGTGAGACAGGTCCCCGTGGATCTGAAGCTTTCTTT. Protein product: CASSETGPRGSEAFF.

A note on this clonotype: This could be a read error, since a much larger clone is one nucleotide away. The V gene is TRBV6-1, the J gene TRBJ2-7; a possible D gene is TRBD1 (5 bases). Germline CDR1 and CDR2: MNHNS and SASEGT. The CDR3 covers 11 residues. Trimming left V 10 bases short and J 8 bases short, with 15 bases between. CDR3 region: CANRSGVQQYF. The DNA for the CDR3 is TGTGCCAACAGGTCCGGCGTCCAGCAGTACTTC.

The chain recombines TRBV24-1 with TRBJ2-3; D perhaps matches TRBD1 (6 bases). In germline, CDR1 is KGHDR, CDR2 SFDVKD. CDR3 length: 17 residues. Trimming took off 4 bases at V and 5 bases at J, with 21 bases between the two ends. CDR3 residues: CATSEVTGLGPGDTQYF. CDR3 in DNA: TGTGCCACCAGTGAGGTGACAGGTCTGGGGCCGGGAGATACGCAGTATTTT.

This clonotype was detected many times. The chain combines TRBV12-3 or TRBV12-4 with TRBJ2-3; TRBD2 aligns across 13 bases. The V gene end was trimmed by 8 bases and the J gene end by 3 bases; junction bases not matched to a gene: 2. CDR3 length: 14 amino acids. This CDR3 is CASRTSGRTDTQYF. In nucleotides, the CDR3 is TGTGCCAGCCGGACTAGCGGGAGAACAGATACGCAGTATTTT.

This clonotype occurred many times. V gene TRBV29-1 combines with J gene TRBJ2-7; maybe TRBD2 (6 bases). V was pared by 4 bases and J by 3 bases, with 13 bases between. CDR1 is SQVTM and CDR2 is ANQGSEA in the germline V gene. The CDR3 loop spans 13 amino acids. The CDR3 region is CSVASGEVYEQYF. As DNA, the CDR3 is TGCAGCGTTGCTTCGGGGGAGGTCTACGAGCAGTACTTC.

This clonotype was picked up many times. This chain uses TRBV12-3 or TRBV12-4 with TRBJ1-2; possible D gene TRBD1, 5 bases. Trimming left V 6 bases short and J 7 bases short, with 15 bases between. The CDR3 has 13 amino acids. The CDR3 reads CASSVGREIGYTF. In DNA form, the CDR3 reads TGTGCCAGCAGCGTGGGACGGGAGATTGGCTACACCTTC.

J is TRBJ2-1 and V is TRBV29-1; 12 bases line up with TRBD2. Germline V gene data show CDR1 as SQVTM and CDR2 as ANQGSEA. This CDR3 is 16 amino acids long. V shed 2 bases, J shed 7 bases, and the junction held 9 bases outside the gene matches. The CDR3 coding sequence is TGCAGCGTTGAATCCCTACTAGCGGGAGGTGGGAATGAGCAGTTCTTC. Residues: CSVESLLAGGGNEQFF.

This clonotype showed up many times. This chain joins TRBV7-3 and TRBJ2-2; D gene unclear. Germline assignment: CDR1 SGHTA and CDR2 FQGTGA. The CDR3 spans 12 residues. V was shortened by 7 bases and J by 5 bases, with 8 bases between the two germline ends. CDR3 sequence: CASIYQTGELFF. The CDR3 DNA sequence: TGTGCCAGCATTTATCAAACCGGGGAGCTGTTTTTT.

This clonotype was picked up many times. The chain links TRBV12-3 or TRBV12-4 to TRBJ2-2, with D unresolved. Trimming cost V 6 bases and J 5 bases, with 7 bases left between them. The CDR3 is made up of 12 amino acids. In DNA form, the CDR3 reads TGTGCCAGCAGGTTCGGGACCGGGGAGCTGTTTTTT. It encodes CASRFGTGELFF.

The chain joins TRBV7-3 to TRBJ2-5, with D maybe TRBD2 (5 bases). Trimming stripped 5 bases from V and 4 bases from J, with 17 bases between. CDR1 SGHTA and CDR2 FQGTGA come from the germline V gene. The CDR3 is 15 residues long. The CDR3 sequence: CASSPSRGRGETQYF. CDR3 DNA: TGTGCCAGCAGCCCTTCCCGGGGTCGGGGAGAGACCCAGTACTTC.

Ten or more counts support this clonotype. J is TRBJ1-2 and V is TRBV29-1; 7 bases agree with TRBD1. Germline lookup yields CDR1 SQVTM and CDR2 ANQGSEA. This CDR3 comprises 14 residues. V gave up 7 bases and J gave up 1 base; unmatched junction bases: 9. CDR3 in amino acids: CSAVDRTGNYGYTF. In DNA form, the CDR3 reads TGCAGCGCCGTGGACAGGACGGGTAACTATGGCTACACCTTC.

This clonotype was recorded at least ten times. V is TRBV20-1 and J is TRBJ1-1, with D unresolved. The CDR3 length is 14 residues. Germline V gene data show CDR1 as DFQATT and CDR2 as SNEGSKA (reference sequence). The V and J ends lost 0 bases and 10 bases respectively, with 18 bases between them. The CDR3 nucleotides read TGCAGTGCTAGAGATCTCTTTGGCCAGTATGGAGCTTTCTTT. It specifies CSARDLFGQYGAFF.

J is TRBJ2-2 and V is TRBV27, with D unresolved. V lost 6 bases to trimming and J lost 5 bases, with 13 bases between them. From germline, CDR1 is MNHEY and CDR2 SMNVEV (reference sequence). CDR3 length: 14 residues. The CDR3 reads CASRRTFRTGELFF. Written as DNA, the CDR3 is TGTGCCAGCAGAAGGACCTTCCGAACCGGGGAGCTGTTTTTT.